The 27 T cell receptor beta chains reported below all come from one sample, sequenced in a study of blood T cell repertoires in COVID-19. Clones were sequenced by immunoSEQ multiplex PCR, and TCRdb holds only the in-frame ones, with some missing. This repertoire shows about 250,000 clones, approximately 90% found once; its top ten account for roughly 6.8%. The specimen was peripheral blood. These receptors all stem from a woman aged 25 to 39 with COVID-19, enrolled during active disease.

The chain recombines TRBV3-1 (or the pseudogene TRBV3-2) with TRBJ2-3, with D maybe TRBD1 (5 bases). Germline CDR1 is LGHDT and CDR2 is YNNKEL (reference sequence). This CDR3 region has 17 residues. The V end was cut by 2 bases, the J end by 0 bases, with 15 bases between. In DNA, the CDR3 is TGTGCCAGCAGCCAACCCCGATTAGGGGAAAGCACAGATACGCAGTATTTT. Amino acids: CASSQPRLGESTDTQYF.

This rearrangement joins TRBV21-1 to TRBJ1-1. TRBV21-1 is labeled a pseudogene. The CDR3 has 12 residues. The CDR3 loop reads CASRSVNTEAFF. The CDR3 DNA follows: TGTGCCAGCAGGTCGGTAAACACTGAAGCTTTCTTT.

This clone showed up just a few times. The J gene is TRBJ2-2, the V gene TRBV5-1, with 9 bases that match TRBD2. Germline CDR1 SGHRS, CDR2 YFSETQ. Trimming at V came to 2 bases and at J to 1 base, leaving 3 bases not matched to a gene. The CDR3 has 16 amino acids. CDR3 coding DNA: TGCGCCAGCAGCTTATTTAGCGGGAGGAACACCGGGGAGCTGTTTTTT. Protein: CASSLFSGRNTGELFF.

The rearrangement joins TRBV7-8 to TRBJ1-5, with D perhaps matching TRBD1 (5 bases). CDR1 and CDR2 (germline): SGHVS, FQNEAQ. V lost 5 bases, J lost 1 base, and 15 bases lay in between. The CDR3 extends over 16 amino acids. The CDR3 region is CASSARQGGSNQPQHF. CDR3 in DNA: TGTGCCAGCAGCGCAAGGCAGGGAGGGAGCAATCAGCCCCAGCATTTT. Combining the CDR3 with reference TRBV7-8 and TRBJ1-5 gives the whole variable domain GAGVSQSPRYKVAKRGQDVALRCDPISGHVSLFWYQQALGQGPEFLTYFQNEAQLDKSGLPSDRFFAERPEGSVSTLKIQRTQQEDSAVYLCASSARQGGSNQPQHFGDGTRLSIL.

The rearrangement links TRBV4-3 to TRBJ2-1; the D gene is possibly TRBD2 (6 bases). Deletions cut 1 base from V and 0 bases from J, with 19 bases between. Looked up from germline, CDR1 is LGHNA and CDR2 is YSLEER. This CDR3 comprises 19 residues. In DNA, the CDR3 is TGCGCCAGCAGCCAAGTTGGGGGGTTGGGCTCGGGCTCCTACAATGAGCAGTTCTTC. Translation: CASSQVGGLGSGSYNEQFF.

This chain connects TRBV3-1 (or the pseudogene TRBV3-2) to TRBJ2-5, with TRBD2 matching over 10 bases. This CDR3 has 16 amino acids. V shed 4 bases and J 2 bases; nucleotides not matched to a gene: 7. CDR1 is LGHDT and CDR2 is YNNKEL in the germline V gene (reference sequence). CDR3 nucleotides: TGTGCCAGCAGCCCTTTAGCGGGGGGCTCGCAAGAGACCCAGTACTTC. Its translation: CASSPLAGGSQETQYF.

V gene TRBV14 combines with J gene TRBJ2-7, with D perhaps TRBD2 (7 bases). Deletions cut 0 bases from V and 0 bases from J, with 15 bases between. This CDR3 comprises 17 residues. From germline, CDR1 is SGHDN and CDR2 FVKESK. The CDR3 nucleotides read TGTGCCAGCAGCCAAGATGGGGGGGGGCGCCTCTCCTACGAGCAGTACTTC. Protein: CASSQDGGGRLSYEQYF.

The table lists this clone with a few counts. The V and J genes are TRBV6-1 and TRBJ1-1, with D perhaps TRBD1 (5 bases). Trimming pared 2 bases from V and 2 bases from J, leaving 21 bases between. This CDR3 comprises 18 residues. Germline CDR1 and CDR2: MNHNS and SASEGT. CDR3 residues: CASSETIGAATHNTEAFF. CDR3 sequence (DNA): TGTGCCAGCAGTGAAACTATTGGGGCAGCAACTCACAACACTGAAGCTTTCTTT.

The rearrangement joins TRBV2 to TRBJ1-5; a weak D match, TRBD1 (5 bases). CDR1 and CDR2 (germline): SNHLY, FYNNEI. The CDR3 sequence is 16 residues long. V shed 1 base and J shed 4 bases, with 14 bases lying between them. The CDR3 loop is CASSEGGGFGNQPQHF. The CDR3 region has the DNA TGTGCCAGCAGTGAAGGGGGGGGGTTTGGAAATCAGCCCCAGCATTTT.

Of note for this clone: Within the sample, other DNA sequences also encode this same CDR3. The chain employs TRBV7-2 and TRBJ2-5; D possibly corresponds to TRBD1 (6 bases). Trimming removed 0 bases at V and 4 bases at J, with 6 bases between. CDR1 and CDR2 from the germline V gene are SGHTA and FQGNSA. The CDR3 length is 13 residues. CDR3 loop: CASSLAGGETQYF. DNA of the CDR3: TGTGCCAGCAGCTTAGCAGGGGGAGAGACCCAGTACTTC.

The chain combines TRBV6-2 or TRBV6-3 with TRBJ2-2; 16 bases fit TRBD2. The CDR3 contains 18 residues. CDR1 and CDR2 (germline): MNHEY, SVGEGT. V lost 5 bases, J lost 6 bases, and 9 bases stayed unmatched. The CDR3 sequence: CASSHPGTSGGASGELFF. The CDR3 DNA is TGTGCCAGCAGTCATCCCGGGACTAGCGGGGGGGCGTCCGGGGAGCTGTTTTTT.

The genes are TRBV21-1 and TRBJ2-7; TRBD1 reflects the table's D call only, with no check against the DNA. TRBV21-1 is a pseudogene locus. There are 13 residues in the CDR3. The CDR3 loop reads CASSKNTGDGQYF. The CDR3 nucleotides read TGTGCCAGCAGCAAAAACACAGGGGATGGGCAGTACTTC.

V and J are TRBV28 and TRBJ1-6; TRBD1 matches 9 bases. Germline loops: CDR1 MDHEN, CDR2 SYDVKM. The V gene end was trimmed by 2 bases and the J gene end by 9 bases; junction bases not matched to a gene: 5. This CDR3 comprises 15 residues. In nucleotides, the CDR3 is TGTGCCAGCAGTTTAACCGACAGGGGGATTTCACCCCTCCACTTT. Its translation is CASSLTDRGISPLHF.

The CDR3 region is CASSQSNRVNEQFF. The CDR3 DNA reads as TGTGCCAGCAGCCAAAGTAACAGGGTCAATGAGCAGTTCTTC. The J gene is TRBJ2-1, the V gene TRBV7-9; the D gene is possibly TRBD1 (6 bases). Trimming pared 5 bases from V and 6 bases from J, leaving 14 bases between. The CDR3 covers 14 residues. Germline V gene lookup returns CDR1 SEHNR and CDR2 FQNEAQ (reference sequence).

The chain couples TRBV15 to TRBJ2-7; no reliable D call. Germline CDR1 reads LNHNV; CDR2 reads YYDKDF (reference sequence). Trimming took off 3 bases at V and 2 bases at J, with 8 bases between the two ends. This CDR3 has 13 residues. This CDR3 is CATSRGRTYEQYF. The CDR3 DNA sequence: TGTGCCACCAGCAGGGGCAGGACCTACGAGCAGTACTTC. Complete variable domain (other parts from reference TRBV15 and TRBJ2-7): DAMVIQNPRYQVTQFGKPVTLSCSQTLNHNVMYWYQQKSSQAPKLLFHYYDKDFNNEADTPDNFQSRRPNTSFCFLDIRSPGLGDTAMYLCATSRGRTYEQYFGPGTRLTVT.

This clone appeared once. The chain carries TRBV4-1 and TRBJ1-1, with D tentatively TRBD1 (6 bases). In germline, CDR1 is MGHRA, CDR2 YSYEKL. With 5 bases removed from V and 1 base from J, the gap between germline ends came to 20 bases. This CDR3 comprises 17 residues. The DNA for the CDR3 is TGCGCCAGCAGCGAGTTAGACAGGCGAACAGGGAACACTGAAGCTTTCTTT. It specifies CASSELDRRTGNTEAFF.

V gene TRBV28 combines with J gene TRBJ2-7; the match to TRBD1 covers 8 bases. Trimming at V came to 6 bases and at J to 5 bases, leaving 9 bases not matched to a gene. Per germline, CDR1 MDHEN and CDR2 SYDVKM. The CDR3 has 14 amino acids. CDR3 in amino acids: CASSRTGQVHEQYF. CDR3 DNA: TGTGCCAGCAGCCGGACAGGGCAAGTACACGAGCAGTACTTC.

Only one count was recorded for this clone. The chain is built from TRBV27 and TRBJ1-6, with 9 bases lining up with TRBD1. Germline V lookup: CDR1 MNHEY, CDR2 SMNVEV (reference sequence). This CDR3 has 13 amino acids. The V and J ends lost 6 bases and 9 bases, in that order; junction bases with no gene match: 3. Here the CDR3 reads CASRGDRVSPLHF. Here the CDR3 DNA reads TGTGCCAGCAGGGGGGACAGGGTTTCACCCCTCCACTTT.

This clone showed up many times. This sequence joins TRBV3-1 (or the pseudogene TRBV3-2) and TRBJ2-2, with D possibly being TRBD1 (5 bases). The CDR3 has 16 residues. Germline CDR1 LGHDT, CDR2 YNNKEL (reference sequence). Trimming stripped 0 bases from V and 4 bases from J, with 12 bases between. CDR3 coding DNA: TGTGCCAGCAGCCAAGACGTCAGGGATGCCACCGGGGAGCTGTTTTTT. It specifies CASSQDVRDATGELFF.

The chain joins TRBV6-5 to TRBJ1-6; no clear D. The CDR3 consists of 15 residues. With 0 bases removed from V and 5 bases from J, the gap between germline ends came to 8 bases. In germline, CDR1 is MNHEY, CDR2 SVGAGI. The CDR3 bases are TGTGCCAGCAGTTACTCGACACCTAATAATTCACCCCTCCACTTT. Translation gives CASSYSTPNNSPLHF.

This CDR3 reads CASSLVAGGAGEDTQYF. The CDR3 coding sequence is TGCGCCAGCAGCTTGGTGGCGGGGGGAGCAGGGGAAGATACGCAGTATTTT. V is TRBV5-1 and J is TRBJ2-3, with TRBD2 matching over 8 bases. After removal of 0 bases from V and 5 bases from J, the junction contained 11 bases not matched to a gene. The CDR3 runs 17 residues. CDR1 and CDR2 from the germline V gene are SGHRS and YFSETQ.

The chain links TRBV6-2 or TRBV6-3 to TRBJ1-2; possibly TRBD1 for D (6 bases). Germline CDR1 reads MNHEY; CDR2 reads SVGEGT. V was clipped by 1 base and J by 2 bases, with 11 bases between them. The CDR3 runs to 15 residues. CDR3 nucleotide sequence: TGTGCCAGCAGTTACTGGACGGACAGCAACTATGGCTACACCTTC. This codes for CASSYWTDSNYGYTF.

J is TRBJ2-3 and V is TRBV9; 7 nucleotides agree with TRBD1. V shed 0 bases, J shed 3 bases, and the junction held 7 bases outside the gene matches. Germline V gives CDR1 SGDLS, CDR2 YYNGEE. This CDR3 spans 16 amino acids. The CDR3 spells CASSVALQGWTDTQYF. DNA for the CDR3: TGTGCCAGCAGCGTAGCTTTACAGGGGTGGACAGATACGCAGTATTTT.

The J gene is TRBJ2-4, the V gene TRBV19; TRBD1 matches 7 bases. CDR1 LNHDA and CDR2 SQIVND come from the germline V gene (reference sequence). The CDR3 covers 20 residues. The ends lost 4 bases at V and 0 bases at J; junction bases unmatched: 18. The CDR3 DNA reads TGTGCCAGTAGTACACCAATTAGCCGGGACAGTCCTCTAGCCAAAAACATTCAGTACTTC. Its translation is CASSTPISRDSPLAKNIQYF.

V gene TRBV14 combines with J gene TRBJ1-4; TRBD1 matches 9 bases. Germline lookup yields CDR1 SGHDN and CDR2 FVKESK. The CDR3 extends over 15 amino acids. Germline trimming cut 3 bases from V and 4 bases from J; bases unmatched to any gene: 3. The CDR3, as DNA: TGTGCCAGCAGCCAGGACAGGGGTGATAATGAAAAACTGTTTTTT. Translation: CASSQDRGDNEKLFF. The variable domain in full, completed from reference TRBV14 and TRBJ1-4, reads EAGVTQFPSHSVIEKGQTVTLRCDPISGHDNLYWYRRVMGKEIKFLLHFVKESKQDESGMPNNRFLAERTGGTYSTLKVQPAELEDSGVYFCASSQDRGDNEKLFFGSGTQLSVL.

The chain uses TRBV28 and TRBJ1-5; no definite D call. The CDR3 consists of 13 residues. Germline loops: CDR1 MDHEN, CDR2 SYDVKM. The germline V and J ends were trimmed by 5 bases and 9 bases, with 14 bases remaining between them. The CDR3 loop is CASSVRVRGPQHF. CDR3 DNA: TGTGCCAGCAGTGTCCGGGTCCGTGGGCCCCAGCATTTT.

This rearrangement joins TRBV24-1 to TRBJ1-1; TRBD1 might be the D (5 bases). V dropped 3 bases and J dropped 11 bases, with 15 bases sitting between them. The length of the CDR3 is 13 residues. Looked up from germline, CDR1 is KGHDR and CDR2 is SFDVKD. The CDR3 nucleotides are TGTGCCACCAGTGATGGGGCCCTCCCGGGTGCTTTCTTT. Its translation is CATSDGALPGAFF.